This entry is about one T cell receptor beta chain. Between the trimmed V and J ends, which lost 10 bases and 7 bases, there was a span of 13 bases. This CDR3 comprises 12 residues. Germline CDR1 and CDR2: WNHNN and SYGVQD (reference sequence). This sample was included in a study of blood T cell repertoires in COVID-19. On the study more broadly: Acute and convalescent COVID-19 specimens originated in the United States, Italy and Spain. The cDNA or gDNA used as material had been derived from T cells, B-cell-depleted T cells, or PBMCs.

Original methodology: Reference gene primers were amplified, and this amplification served to estimate nucleated cell counts. Produced via immunoSEQ multiplex PCR; TCRdb's table is partial and in-frame only. V and J calls and clone size are copied from that table; D and trimming were computed from the DNA. The table records about 85,000 clones, around nine tenths of them present only once. The chain employs TRBV10-1 and TRBJ1-4; TRBD1 is a possible D gene (6 bases). Sequencing was performed on peripheral blood. The clonotype comes from a man in his forties or fifties with acute or convalescent COVID-19. The CDR3 DNA follows: TGCGCCACCAACAGGGTAGGTGAAAAACTGTTTTTT. Protein: CATNRVGEKLFF.